Below are 6 T cell receptor beta chains sequenced from a single sample in a study of post-analysis software for immune sequencing data. Built from TCR beta cDNA, the libraries had unique molecular identifiers in them. MiXCR was run by TCRdb on the PCR reads, yielding one entry per CDR3 protein. The table includes a few hundred thousand distinct CDR3 sequences, around 31% detected once. Study-wide results and limits: Controls had lower frequencies than patients of about 5 TRBV segments, which included TRBV5-6, TRBV5-1 and TRBV20-1.

No antigen is known for these receptors. The sequenced material came from blood. The receptors stem from a girl aged 2-17 years with multiple sclerosis.

The rearrangement links TRBV6-5 to TRBJ2-7; TRBD1 aligns across 12 bases. V dropped 2 bases and J dropped 3; count of bases not matched to a gene: 11. Germline V gene data show CDR1 as MNHEY and CDR2 as SVGAGI. The CDR3 has 18 residues. In DNA, the CDR3 is TGTGCCAGCAGTTACCACTCCCGGGGACAGGGGGCGGGCTACGAGCAGTACTTC. Translation: CASSYHSRGQGAGYEQYF.

The V gene is TRBV13, the J gene TRBJ2-3, with 14 nucleotides matching TRBD2. Germline V gene data show CDR1 as PRHDT and CDR2 as FYEKMQ (reference sequence). V was clipped by 5 bases and J by 6 bases; unmatched bases: 4. The CDR3 runs 15 residues. This CDR3 is CASSTRTSGGDTQYF. Here the CDR3 DNA reads TGTGCCAGCAGCACTCGGACTAGCGGGGGGGATACGCAGTATTTT.

This chain connects TRBV29-1 to TRBJ1-1; D may be TRBD1 (6 bases). The CDR3 length is 14 residues. Trimming removed 4 bases at V and 8 bases at J, with 20 bases between. Germline V CDR1 and CDR2: SQVTM, ANQGSEA. The CDR3 bases are TGCAGCGTTGCTCTTCTATCCACCGACAGGGAAGCTTTCTTT. It specifies CSVALLSTDREAFF. The entire variable domain, with the rest obtained from reference TRBV29-1 and TRBJ1-1, is as follows: SAVISQKPSRDICQRGTSLTIQCQVDSQVTMMFWYRQQPGQSLTLIATANQGSEATYESGFVIDKFPISRPNLTFSTLTVSNMSPEDSSIYLCSVALLSTDREAFFGQGTRLTVV.

This clonotype was seen a few times. V gene TRBV20-1 combines with J gene TRBJ2-7, with 7 bases that match TRBD1. The CDR3 consists of 15 residues. Germline V lookup: CDR1 DFQATT, CDR2 SNEGSKA (reference sequence). V dropped 3 bases and J dropped 2; count of bases not matched to a gene: 10. CDR3 DNA sequence: TGCAGTGCTAGTCGGTCCGGGACAGTCACCTACGAGCAGTACTTC. It encodes CSASRSGTVTYEQYF.

The rearrangement joins TRBV20-1 to TRBJ1-2; D is perhaps TRBD1 (6 bases). This CDR3 is 14 amino acids long. The germline CDR1 and CDR2 sequences are DFQATT and SNEGSKA (reference sequence). V dropped 3 bases and J dropped 9 bases, with 20 bases sitting between them. CDR3 amino acids: CSASEQGSPSSYTF. DNA of the CDR3: TGCAGTGCTAGTGAACAGGGTTCTCCGTCCAGCTACACCTTC.

This clonotype was seen a single time. The rearrangement uses TRBV6-1 and TRBJ1-1, with no clear D. Germline CDR1 is MNHNS and CDR2 is SASEGT. Trimming pared 4 bases from V and 2 bases from J, leaving 14 bases between. The CDR3 is 15 residues long. The CDR3 nucleotides read TGTGCCAGCAGTGTACGGGCAACGGTAAACACTGAAGCTTTCTTT. It is translated as CASSVRATVNTEAFF.